This TCR beta chain was identified in a study of T cell repertoires in cytomegalovirus infection. On the study more broadly: Recently identified HLA-C-restricted and well-studied HLA-B-restricted CMV epitopes were used. Both a matching HLA type and CMV infection were indicated by public TCR beta signatures. General observations from the study: HLA-C-restricted CMV-specific TCR beta clonotypes prevailed in the ex vivo response.

MiXCR was run by TCRdb on the reads, yielding one entry per CDR3 protein. The top ten clones hold roughly 20% of a sample with approximately 300,000 distinct CDR3 sequences, 25% to 35% of them seen once. With regard to this clonotype: Its antigen remains unknown.

This CDR3 is built from 13 residues. Trimming cost V 5 bases and J 4 bases, with 11 bases left between them. CDR1 is DFQATT, CDR2 SNEGSKA, per germline (reference sequence). The sequence derives from a human donor in good health (CMV status not recorded). Some clones in this sample may be carry-over from other donors' samples. The chain uses TRBV20-1 and TRBJ1-4; D gene ambiguous. Sequencing used cultured PBMCs, obtained from culture after CMV antigen stimulation. CDR3 amino acids: CSAFEPVNEKLFF. CDR3 coding DNA: TGCAGTGCTTTTGAGCCGGTTAATGAAAAACTGTTTTTT.